These T cell receptor beta chains were read from a single sample in a study of CD8+CD57+ T cells in acquired aplastic anemia. TCRdb passed the reads through MiXCR, listing each CDR3 protein once. The table has around 150,000 distinct CDR3 sequences, 71% seen once. The sample taken for sequencing was sorted CD4+, CD8+, or CD8+CD57+ T cells (not recorded which) from PBMCs. All receptors come from a human donor with aplastic anemia. The CDR3 runs from the conserved cysteine through the conserved F or W. D genes are given only for firm matches. Where a row states a size, it is once, few, many or the class of an expanded clone; other rows omit it.

TRBJ2-1	TRBV2	-	-	CASSLKVEQFF	TGTGCCAGCAGTCTAAAGGTGGAGCAGTTCTTC
TRBJ2-2	TRBV5-1	-	once	CASSLGGAGTGELFF	TGCGCCAGCAGCTTGGGAGGGGCGGGCACCGGGGAGCTGTTTTTT
TRBJ2-7	TRBV10-3	-	-	CAISPASFYEQYF	TGTGCCATCAGCCCTGCAAGCTTCTACGAGCAGTACTTC
TRBJ2-5	TRBV10-3	-	-	CAISESSAGETQYF	TGTGCCATCAGTGAGTCATCGGCGGGAGAGACCCAGTACTTC
TRBJ2-6	TRBV7-2	TRBD1	-	CASSLVGTGSSSGANVLTF	TGTGCCAGCAGCTTAGTCGGGACAGGTTCTAGCTCTGGGGCCAACGTCCTGACTTTC
TRBJ1-3	TRBV2	-	-	CASSGNGNTIYF	TGTGCCAGCAGTGGTAACGGAAACACCATATATTTT
TRBJ2-7	TRBV20-1	TRBD1	-	CSVGKQGAYEQYF	TGCAGTGTGGGTAAGCAGGGGGCCTACGAGCAGTACTTC
TRBJ2-3	TRBV5-1	-	-	CASSLGGTIDTQYF	TGCGCCAGCAGCTTGGGGGGGACAATAGATACGCAGTATTTT
TRBJ2-5	TRBV6-4	TRBD2	few	CASSPGLESETQYF	TGTGCCAGCTCCCCGGGACTAGAGTCAGAGACCCAGTACTTC
TRBJ1-5	TRBV12-3/TRBV12-4	-	-	CASSWETREPQHF	TGTGCCAGCAGTTGGGAGACGAGGGAGCCCCAGCATTTT
TRBJ2-7	TRBV6-1	-	-	CASSDTYPGEQYF	TGTGCCAGCAGTGACACTTACCCTGGTGAGCAGTACTTC
TRBJ2-1	TRBV20-1	TRBD2	-	CSARPLIAGGHNEQFF	TGCAGTGCTAGGCCGTTGATAGCGGGGGGGCACAATGAGCAGTTCTTC
TRBJ2-7	TRBV20-1	TRBD2	-	CSARGRGSYEQYF	TGCAGTGCTAGGGGGCGGGGGTCCTACGAGCAGTACTTC
TRBJ1-6	TRBV2	-	-	CASSPGTGTLPPLHF	TGTGCCAGCAGCCCCGGGACGGGGACGCTTCCCCCCCTCCACTTT
TRBJ2-7	TRBV25-1	-	-	CASSGVPPNSYEQYF	TGTGCCAGCAGTGGGGTTCCCCCCAACTCCTACGAGCAGTACTTC
TRBJ2-5	TRBV5-5	TRBD1	-	CASSWGQGKETQYF	TGTGCCAGCAGCTGGGGACAGGGGAAAGAGACCCAGTACTTC
TRBJ1-5	TRBV7-3	-	-	CASSLVGDRNQPQHF	TGTGCCAGCAGCTTAGTCGGTGACAGGAATCAGCCCCAGCATTTT
TRBJ2-5	TRBV2	TRBD1	once	CASSDGGQGAGETQYF	TGTGCCAGCAGTGACGGGGGACAGGGGGCTGGAGAGACCCAGTACTTC
TRBJ2-7	TRBV29-1	-	few	CSVAGSLEGMHEQYF	TGCAGCGTTGCGGGCTCCCTAGAGGGTATGCACGAGCAGTACTTC
TRBJ2-5	TRBV9	-	few	CASSVGTSGSTQYF	TGTGCCAGCAGCGTTGGGACAAGTGGGTCGACCCAGTACTTC
TRBJ2-3	TRBV6-4	TRBD2	few	CASSPLSSGGATDTQYF	TGTGCCAGCAGTCCACTATCTAGCGGGGGGGCTACAGATACGCAGTATTTT
TRBJ2-5	TRBV7-3	TRBD2	-	CASSPGLAGGRETQYF	TGTGCCAGCAGCCCAGGACTAGCGGGGGGGAGAGAGACCCAGTACTTC
TRBJ2-7	TRBV2	TRBD2	-	CASSPGLAGTYEQYF	TGTGCCAGCAGCCCGGGACTAGCGGGGACCTACGAGCAGTACTTC
TRBJ2-1	TRBV12-3/TRBV12-4	TRBD2	-	CASSLGGSGYNEQFF	TGTGCCAGCAGTTTGGGCGGTAGCGGGTACAATGAGCAGTTCTTC
TRBJ1-5	TRBV29-1	-	-	CSVGWSNQPQHF	TGCAGCGTTGGGTGGAGCAATCAGCCCCAGCATTTT
TRBJ2-3	TRBV29-1	-	-	CSVALSDTQYF	TGCAGCGTTGCTCTGTCAGATACGCAGTATTTT
TRBJ2-3	TRBV7-9	TRBD1	once	CASSLAGQGFLGTDTQYF	TGTGCCAGCAGCTTAGCAGGACAGGGGTTTTTGGGCACAGATACGCAGTATTTT
TRBJ2-7	TRBV19	TRBD2	-	CASRAGGYYEQYF	TGTGCCAGTAGGGCGGGAGGTTATTACGAGCAGTACTTC
TRBJ1-6	TRBV20-1	TRBD1	once	CSASSRTGGSPLHF	TGCAGTGCTAGTAGTCGGACAGGGGGTTCACCCCTCCACTTT
TRBJ1-1	TRBV10-3	-	few	CAISESGNTEAFF	TGTGCCATCAGTGAGTCGGGCAACACTGAAGCTTTCTTT
TRBJ2-1	TRBV25-1	TRBD1	-	CASSERNQLGQGATDEQFF	TGTGCCAGCAGTGAAAGGAATCAACTCGGACAGGGGGCCACTGATGAGCAGTTCTTC
TRBJ1-2	TRBV7-2	TRBD1	-	CASSLAMFRDRGAYGYTF	TGTGCCAGCAGCTTAGCGATGTTCCGGGACAGGGGCGCCTATGGCTACACCTTC
TRBJ1-1	TRBV20-1	-	-	CSAKWGEAEAFF	TGCAGTGCTAAGTGGGGTGAGGCTGAAGCTTTCTTT
TRBJ2-2	TRBV6-5	TRBD1	-	CASRTGGVTGELFF	TGTGCCAGCAGGACAGGGGGCGTCACCGGGGAGCTGTTTTTT
TRBJ2-3	TRBV20-1	TRBD2	many	CSAPVLAGGTDTQYF	TGCAGTGCCCCAGTTCTAGCGGGGGGCACAGATACGCAGTATTTT
TRBJ2-2	TRBV6-6	TRBD1	-	CATAGQGKGGELFF	TGTGCCACTGCGGGACAGGGGAAGGGCGGGGAGCTGTTTTTT
TRBJ2-1	TRBV7-9	-	-	CASSPQGRGDNEKFF	TGTGCCAGCAGCCCCCAGGGGAGGGGGGACAATGAGAAGTTCTTC
TRBJ1-2	TRBV19	TRBD1	-	CASSMDRGYGYTF	TGTGCCAGTAGTATGGACAGGGGTTATGGCTACACCTTC
TRBJ1-2	TRBV6-2/TRBV6-3	-	many	CASSPRDIYGYTF	TGTGCCAGCAGTCCCCGGGACATCTATGGCTACACCTTC
TRBJ2-1	TRBV29-1	TRBD1	-	CSVVHRGTYNEQFF	TGCAGCGTTGTCCACAGGGGGACCTACAATGAGCAGTTCTTC
TRBJ2-2	TRBV5-8	-	-	CASSSPFNPAVTGELFF	TGTGCCAGCAGCTCCCCCTTTAACCCCGCGGTCACCGGGGAGCTGTTTTTT
TRBJ2-7	TRBV7-6	TRBD1	-	CASSFPGQGIYEQYF	TGTGCCAGCAGCTTTCCGGGACAGGGGATCTACGAGCAGTACTTC
TRBJ2-1	TRBV5-1	-	few	CASSLGGSSYNEQFF	TGTGCCAGCAGTTTAGGGGGAAGCTCCTACAATGAGCAGTTCTTC
TRBJ2-7	TRBV19	-	few	CASSSDPGTEQYF	TGTGCCAGTAGTAGCGATCCGGGTACCGAGCAGTACTTC
TRBJ1-1	TRBV29-1	-	-	CSVTGRATTEAFF	TGCAGCGTTACAGGTAGGGCGACCACTGAAGCTTTCTTT